The clone carrying this TCR beta chain appeared many times. The antigen is unknown. This specimen comes from a study of spatial heterogeneity in lung cancer. Study context: Among detected sequences, beta-chain ones consistently exceeded alpha-chain ones in number. Study-wide findings and caveats: Ubiquitous expanded tumor TCRs surfaced in blood more at resection than they did at follow-up.

CDR3 length equals 14 residues. Germline values: CDR1 SEHNR, CDR2 FQNEAQ (reference sequence). Trimming took 3 bases from V and 4 from J, leaving 11 bases between them. Time point defined: sample taken at primary tumor resection. Unsorted whole RNA from tumor, nontumor lung or frozen PBMC underwent sequencing. Donors were around 70 untreated early-stage non-small cell lung cancer patients. TCRdb reprocessed the 5' RACE reads via MiXCR and lists one record per CDR3 protein. The table lists roughly 39,000 distinct CDR3 sequences, 7.5% of them singletons. This chain links TRBV7-9 with TRBJ2-3; tentative D call: TRBD2 (7 bases). The source of this sequence is a male donor with early-stage non-small cell lung cancer. Sample: PBMCs, taken at surgery. This CDR3 is CASSFAGAADTQYF. DNA for the CDR3: TGTGCCAGCAGCTTTGCGGGGGCCGCAGATACGCAGTATTTT.